One sample yielded the 17 T cell receptor beta chains listed below, sequenced in a study of blood T cell repertoires in COVID-19. This table comes from immunoSEQ multiplex PCR, and its TCRdb copy is limited to in-frame clones, with some not included. The sample lists hundreds of thousands of clones, roughly 85% occurring once. Sequencing was done on a sample of PBMCs or T cells enriched from blood (not recorded which). The receptors originated from a woman in her twenties or thirties who had been exposed to COVID-19.

This clone was detected once. The chain couples TRBV1 to TRBJ2-7; TRBD2, the table's D call, lacks a check against the DNA. TRBV1 is a documented pseudogene. This CDR3 is 18 amino acids long. The CDR3 sequence: CTSSQQPFWLAGDYEQYF. The CDR3 DNA is TGCACCAGCAGCCAACAGCCTTTTTGGCTAGCGGGAGACTACGAGCAGTACTTC.

This clone was observed once. In DNA, the CDR3 is TGCGCCAGCAGCCAAGGAACAGGGGGGAATTCACCCCTCCACTTT. Encoded protein: CASSQGTGGNSPLHF. The chain employs TRBV4-3 and TRBJ1-6; TRBD1 aligns across 8 bases. The junction had 3 bases not matched to a gene; V was cut back by 1 base and J by 7 bases. The CDR3 consists of 15 residues. Per germline, CDR1 LGHNA and CDR2 YSLEER.

The V gene is TRBV27, the J gene TRBJ1-3; TRBD1 might be the D (6 bases). The CDR3 loop spans 15 amino acids. V shed 2 bases and J shed 2 bases, with 10 bases lying between them. The germline V gene encodes CDR1 MNHEY and CDR2 SMNVEV (reference sequence). The CDR3 is CASSLKQGTGNTIYF. CDR3 DNA sequence: TGTGCCAGCAGTTTAAAACAGGGAACTGGAAACACCATATATTTT.

This clone was detected once. V is TRBV4-2 and J is TRBJ1-4; no firm D call. The CDR3 has 14 residues. The V gene's germline CDR1 is LGHNA and CDR2 YNFKEQ. Trimming stripped 4 bases from V and 3 bases from J, with 9 bases between. The CDR3 sequence: CASSPRQANEKLFF. The DNA of the CDR3 is TGTGCCAGCAGCCCGAGACAAGCTAATGAAAAACTGTTTTTT.

The rearrangement joins TRBV5-1 to TRBJ2-1, with D possibly TRBD1 on 5 matching bases. V lost 2 bases, J lost 1 base, and 13 bases lay in between. The germline V gene encodes CDR1 SGHRS and CDR2 YFSETQ. The CDR3 runs 16 residues. The CDR3 bases are TGCGCCAGCAGCTTAAGGCAGGGTTTATCCTACAATGAGCAGTTCTTC. The encoded protein is CASSLRQGLSYNEQFF.

This clone was recorded only once. The chain employs TRBV28 and TRBJ1-5; 7 bases fit TRBD1. Unmatched junction bases numbered 12, after V lost 6 bases and J lost 1 base. CDR3 length: 17 residues. The V gene's germline CDR1 is MDHEN and CDR2 SYDVKM. The CDR3 reads CASRGLQVQGSNQPQHF. CDR3 nucleotides: TGTGCCAGCAGGGGGTTACAGGTACAGGGGAGCAATCAGCCCCAGCATTTT.

This chain connects TRBV21-1 to TRBJ1-2; the D call TRBD1 from the table was never checked on the DNA. TRBV21-1 is assigned pseudogene status. This CDR3 is built from 15 residues. The CDR3 loop is CASSKTRGHFYGYTF. DNA of the CDR3: TGTGCCAGCAGCAAAACGAGGGGACACTTCTATGGCTACACCTTC.

V is TRBV30 and J is TRBJ2-2, with D unclear. V was cut by 8 bases and J by 6 bases, with 16 bases left in between. The CDR3 consists of 13 residues. Per the germline V gene, CDR1 is GTSNPN and CDR2 is SVGIG (reference sequence). The CDR3 DNA sequence: TGTGCCGTCCAGACTGAAGGAGCCGGGGAGCTGTTTTTT. It is translated as CAVQTEGAGELFF. Together with reference TRBV30 and TRBJ2-2, the CDR3 gives the full variable domain: SQTIHQWPATLVQPVGSPLSLECTVEGTSNPNLYWYRQAAGRGLQLLFYSVGIGQISSEVPQNLSASRPQDRQFILSSKKLLLSDSGFYLCAVQTEGAGELFFGEGSRLTVL.

The chain joins TRBV28 to TRBJ1-4; D might be TRBD1 (6 bases). In germline, CDR1 is MDHEN, CDR2 SYDVKM. The CDR3 is 14 amino acids. V was trimmed by 2 bases and J by 7 bases, leaving 11 bases between them. CDR3: CASSLGDRLEKLFF. The CDR3 DNA is TGTGCCAGCAGTTTAGGCGACAGGCTTGAAAAACTGTTTTTT.

This chain connects TRBV21-1 to TRBJ1-2; the table calls TRBD1, which could not be checked here. TRBV21-1 constitutes a pseudogene. CDR3 length: 13 residues. The CDR3 bases are TGTGCCAGCAGCAACTGGACAGGGAGGGGCTACACCTTC. Its translation: CASSNWTGRGYTF.

The genes are TRBV6-5 and TRBJ1-1; possibly TRBD1 for D (6 bases). Trimming removed 6 bases from V and 0 bases from J, with 8 bases in between. Per germline, CDR1 MNHEY and CDR2 SVGAGI. The CDR3 has 13 residues. The CDR3 protein is CASRDSMNTEAFF. For the CDR3, the DNA is TGTGCCAGCAGGGACAGCATGAACACTGAAGCTTTCTTT.

The chain couples TRBV5-6 to TRBJ2-1; 10 nucleotides match TRBD2. V was pared by 2 bases and J by 4 bases, with 6 bases of the junction left unmatched. Germline assignment: CDR1 SGHDT and CDR2 YYEEEE. The CDR3 has 16 amino acids. The CDR3 DNA reads as TGTGCCAGCAGCTTCGTAGCGGGAGGATTGTACAATGAGCAGTTCTTC. This encodes CASSFVAGGLYNEQFF.

The chain uses TRBV20-1 and TRBJ2-3; 7 bases line up with TRBD2. Germline V gene lookup returns CDR1 DFQATT and CDR2 SNEGSKA (reference sequence). CDR3 size: 15 residues. V lost 3 bases, J lost 4 bases, and 10 bases stayed unmatched. The CDR3 is CSASKRGGFADTQYF. Here the CDR3 DNA reads TGCAGTGCTAGTAAGCGGGGTGGGTTTGCAGATACGCAGTATTTT.

This clone was counted only a few times. This chain uses TRBV5-6 with TRBJ2-2, with 9 positions matching TRBD1. V was pared by 0 bases and J by 5 bases, with 5 bases of the junction left unmatched. Germline V CDR1 and CDR2: SGHDT, YYEEEE. The CDR3 length is 16 residues. CDR3 DNA: TGTGCCAGCAGCTTGGCCGGGACAGGGTTTACCGGGGAGCTGTTTTTT. Translated, it gives CASSLAGTGFTGELFF.

This sequence joins TRBV3-1 (or the pseudogene TRBV3-2) and TRBJ1-2; 9 bases agree with TRBD1. In germline, CDR1 is LGHDT, CDR2 YNNKEL (reference sequence). The CDR3 runs to 15 residues. V shed 1 base and J 4 bases; nucleotides not matched to a gene: 4. CDR3 loop: CASSQAGQGGYGYTF. As DNA, the CDR3 is TGTGCCAGCAGCCAAGCGGGACAGGGAGGCTATGGCTACACCTTC.

Only one count was recorded for this clone. The chain is built from TRBV5-1 and TRBJ1-6; TRBD1 aligns across 9 bases. This CDR3 comprises 17 residues. The V gene end was trimmed by 0 bases and the J gene end by 9 bases; junction bases not matched to a gene: 10. CDR1 and CDR2 from the germline V gene are SGHRS and YFSETQ. Here the CDR3 DNA reads TGCGCCAGCAGCTTGGGACAGGGGGTAATAACGGGTTCACCCCTCCACTTT. Its protein product is CASSLGQGVITGSPLHF.

The chain carries TRBV27 and TRBJ1-5, with no clear D. V was clipped by 4 bases and J by 2 bases, with 6 bases between them. Germline V CDR1 and CDR2: MNHEY, SMNVEV (reference sequence). CDR3 size: 13 residues. The CDR3 nucleotides are TGTGCCAGCAGTTACGGGGGCAATCAGCCCCAGCATTTT. Translating gives CASSYGGNQPQHF.